The subject of this entry is one T cell receptor beta chain. This entry is derived from a study of graft-versus-host responses after intestinal transplantation. Background on the study: Each of the recipients got a multivisceral, liver-intestinal, or isolated intestinal transplant. Tacrolimus and steroids were given for around 3 years to all recipients after anti-thymocyte globulin induction.

The V end was cut by 6 bases, the J end by 9 bases, with 11 bases between. This CDR3 is built from 11 residues. Germline values: CDR1 MNHEY, CDR2 SMNVEV (reference sequence). The data were produced by immunoSEQ multiplex PCR, yet TCRdb's version contains in-frame clones alone and is incomplete. Altogether several thousand clones are present, roughly 30% being singletons, with the ten largest covering around 2.9%. Findings and caveats of the study: GvH clones were identified in recipient marrow, with some first appearing in ileum or blood.

The authors combined around 200,000 CFSE-labeled responder cells with around 200,000 irradiated, violet-dye-labeled stimulator cells in plates. Both CD3+CD4+ and CD3+CD8+ responders that were proliferating and CFSE-low underwent sorting after the reaction. This specimen consisted of alloreactive CD8+ T cells from a mixed lymphocyte reaction culture, obtained before transplantation. The subset denotes: CFSE-low proliferating T cells sorted from roughly six-day pre-transplant mixed lymphocyte reaction (GvH or HvG direction). The J gene is TRBJ2-5, the V gene TRBV27; no clear D gene. This receptor was taken from a human patient who was an organ donor for intestinal transplantation. The CDR3: CASRSSQSQYF. CDR3 coding DNA: TGTGCCAGCAGATCCTCCCAGTCCCAGTACTTC.